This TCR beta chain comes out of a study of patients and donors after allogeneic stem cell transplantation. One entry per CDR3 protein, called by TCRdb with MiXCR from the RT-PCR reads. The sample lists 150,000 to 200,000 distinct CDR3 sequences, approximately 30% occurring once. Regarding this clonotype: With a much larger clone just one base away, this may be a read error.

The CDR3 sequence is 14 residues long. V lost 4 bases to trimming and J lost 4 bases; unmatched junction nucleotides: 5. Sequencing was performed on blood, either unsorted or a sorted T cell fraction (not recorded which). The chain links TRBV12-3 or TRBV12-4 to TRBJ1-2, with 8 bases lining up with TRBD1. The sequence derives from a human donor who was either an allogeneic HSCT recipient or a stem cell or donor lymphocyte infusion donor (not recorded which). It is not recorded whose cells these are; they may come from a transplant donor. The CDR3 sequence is CASSSWTGSYGYTF. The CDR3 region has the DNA TGTGCCAGCAGTTCATGGACAGGGAGCTATGGCTACACCTTC.